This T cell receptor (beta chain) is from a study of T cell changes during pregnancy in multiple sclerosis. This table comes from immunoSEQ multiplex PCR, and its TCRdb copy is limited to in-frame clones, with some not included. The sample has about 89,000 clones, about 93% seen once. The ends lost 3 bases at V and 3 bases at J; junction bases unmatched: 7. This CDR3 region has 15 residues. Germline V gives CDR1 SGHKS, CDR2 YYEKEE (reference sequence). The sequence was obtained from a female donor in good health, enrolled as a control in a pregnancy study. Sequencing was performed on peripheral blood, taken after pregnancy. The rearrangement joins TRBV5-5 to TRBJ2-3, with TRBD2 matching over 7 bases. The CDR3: CASSWGGVGTDTQYF. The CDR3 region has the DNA TGTGCCAGCAGCTGGGGGGGGGTAGGGACAGATACGCAGTATTTT.